A selection of T cell receptor beta chains follows, all from one sample in a study of shared clonotypes between healthy human individuals. Using immunoSEQ multiplex PCR, the repertoire was profiled, and TCRdb retains in-frame clones only, with some absent. Of about 1.1 million clones in the sample, about 72% were seen once. The sequencing sample was made of memory CD4+ T cells from PBMCs. The receptors come from a young man in good health. Some clones in this sample may be carry-over from other donors' samples. CDR3s include the opening cysteine and the closing phenylalanine or tryptophan. Each record gives: V gene, clone size, D gene, J gene, CDR3 protein, CDR3 DNA. D genes are given only for firm matches. A clone size is listed for some rows: how often the clone was seen (once, few, many), or a class if it is expanded.

TRBV7-9	.	.	TRBJ1-2	CASSLGGTNYGYTF	TGTGCCAGCAGCTTAGGAGGGACCAACTATGGCTACACCTTC
TRBV5-1	.	.	TRBJ1-1	CASSSTGANTEAFF	TGCGCCAGCAGCTCCACGGGGGCGAACACTGAAGCTTTCTTT
TRBV30	.	.	TRBJ2-1	CAWKGLADEQFF	TGTGCCTGGAAGGGACTCGCGGATGAGCAGTTCTTC
TRBV9	.	TRBD2	TRBJ2-1	CASSPTVGSGRYYNEQFF	TGTGCCAGCAGCCCCACGGTAGGTAGCGGGAGGTACTACAATGAGCAGTTCTTC
TRBV6-5	.	TRBD1	TRBJ1-3	CASIDRGANTIYF	TGTGCCAGCATCGACAGGGGAGCAAACACCATATATTTT
TRBV19	once	.	TRBJ1-1	CASSTPFSLRGTEAFF	TGTGCCAGTAGTACCCCGTTTTCGCTCCGAGGGACTGAAGCTTTCTTT
TRBV5-6	.	TRBD2	TRBJ2-5	CASSRGLGTSKETQYF	TGTGCCAGCAGCCGGGGCTTAGGGACTAGCAAAGAGACCCAGTACTTC
TRBV29-1	.	.	TRBJ1-1	CSALTGATSEAFF	TGCAGCGCCCTTACCGGGGCTACCTCAGAAGCTTTCTTT
TRBV7-3	.	.	TRBJ2-1	CASSVGLKTYYNEQFF	TGTGCCAGCAGCGTTGGACTTAAAACCTATTACAATGAGCAGTTCTTC
TRBV6-1	.	TRBD1	TRBJ2-7	CASIKGGVIYEQYF	TGTGCCAGCATCAAAGGGGGCGTGATCTACGAGCAGTACTTC
TRBV5-4	.	TRBD2	TRBJ2-5	CASSLTSGSRETQYF	TGTGCCAGCAGCTTAACTAGCGGGAGTAGGGAGACCCAGTACTTC
TRBV6-5	.	TRBD1	TRBJ2-3	CASSYLGTGSDTQYF	TGTGCCAGCAGTTATCTAGGGACAGGGTCGGATACGCAGTATTTT
TRBV7-5	.	.	TRBJ2-1	CVRSLAGGAFEQFF	TGTGTCAGAAGCTTGGCGGGAGGTGCTTTTGAGCAGTTCTTC
TRBV5-1	.	TRBD2	TRBJ2-5	CASSPAGVWETQYF	TGCGCCAGCAGCCCAGCGGGAGTGTGGGAGACCCAGTACTTC
TRBV5-1	.	.	TRBJ2-7	CASSSSRQAPYEQYF	TGCGCCAGCAGCTCGTCGCGACAGGCTCCCTACGAGCAGTACTTC
TRBV7-9	once	TRBD2	TRBJ2-5	CASSLELAGTETQYF	TGTGCCAGCAGCTTAGAACTAGCGGGTACTGAGACCCAGTACTTC
TRBV6-6	.	TRBD1	TRBJ2-7	CASSRLGDREGGEQYF	TGTGCCAGCAGTCGGCTCGGGGACAGGGAGGGGGGCGAGCAGTACTTC
TRBV7-8	.	.	TRBJ1-4	CASTQHGRASGTNEKLFF	TGTGCCAGCACCCAACACGGGAGGGCTTCGGGCACTAATGAAAAACTGTTTTTT
TRBV20-1	once	.	TRBJ1-1	CSARGWGGAFF	TGCAGTGCTAGGGGTTGGGGAGGAGCTTTCTTT
TRBV7-9	.	TRBD1	TRBJ2-1	CASQARTGGGLGQFF	TGTGCCAGCCAAGCCAGGACAGGGGGCGGCCTGGGGCAGTTCTTC
TRBV6-1	.	.	TRBJ2-2	CASTTAQTNTGELFF	TGTGCCAGCACCACCGCACAGACCAACACCGGGGAGCTGTTTTTT
TRBV6-5	few	.	TRBJ2-7	CASSWQGTYEQYF	TGTGCCAGCAGTTGGCAGGGAACCTACGAGCAGTACTTC
TRBV28	.	TRBD1	TRBJ2-7	CASNRGSYEQYF	TGTGCCTCTAACAGGGGGTCCTACGAGCAGTACTTC
TRBV28	.	.	TRBJ1-2	CASRALGRPYGYTF	TGTGCCAGCAGGGCTTTGGGGCGGCCCTATGGCTACACCTTC
TRBV5-1	few	.	TRBJ2-5	CASSPGGRSQETQYF	TGCGCCAGCAGCCCAGGCGGCCGTTCGCAAGAGACCCAGTACTTC
TRBV7-8	.	.	TRBJ2-5	CASSSNAGLIQETQYF	TGTGCCAGCAGCTCTAACGCGGGACTGATACAAGAGACCCAGTACTTC
TRBV9	.	.	TRBJ2-2	CATNRDTNTGELFF	TGTGCCACCAACCGGGACACAAACACCGGGGAGCTGTTTTTT
TRBV5-4	.	TRBD1	TRBJ2-2	CASSGTGGFTGELFF	TGTGCCAGCAGCGGGACAGGGGGATTCACCGGGGAGCTGTTTTTT
TRBV28	.	TRBD1	TRBJ2-5	CASSLVDRAETQYF	TGTGCCAGCAGTTTAGTGGACAGGGCGGAGACCCAGTACTTC
TRBV28	few	.	TRBJ1-5	CATRRGEVGLNQPQHF	TGTGCCACCCGTCGGGGGGAGGTGGGCCTCAATCAGCCCCAGCATTTT
TRBV2	.	TRBD1	TRBJ1-5	CASSEEAGGNRQPQHF	TGTGCCAGCAGTGAAGAGGCAGGGGGTAATCGGCAGCCCCAGCATTTT
TRBV28	few	.	TRBJ2-7	CASSLAAYEQYF	TGTGCCAGCAGTTTAGCGGCCTACGAGCAGTACTTC
TRBV14	.	.	TRBJ1-1	CASSQQWFTEAFF	TGTGCCAGCAGCCAACAGTGGTTCACTGAAGCTTTCTTT
TRBV11-2	.	TRBD2	TRBJ2-1	CASSLTAGGPNNEQFF	TGTGCCAGCAGCTTGACGGCGGGAGGACCCAACAATGAGCAGTTCTTC
TRBV28	.	.	TRBJ1-3	CASSFTGASGNTIYF	TGTGCCAGCAGTTTTACCGGGGCGTCTGGAAACACCATATATTTT
TRBV10-2	.	TRBD1	TRBJ1-1	CATGQANRGLNTEAFF	TGCGCCACCGGACAGGCCAACCGCGGCTTGAACACTGAAGCTTTCTTT
TRBV11-3	few	.	TRBJ2-1	CASSSDFEQFF	TGTGCCAGCAGCTCGGACTTCGAGCAGTTCTTC